This T cell receptor beta chain was recovered during a study of Graves' ophthalmopathy and Graves' hyperthyroidism. Beta-chain TCR CDR3 regions were amplified from RNA transcripts. First-round RT-PCR with HTBI primers preceded a second-round multiplex PCR. Using its own MiXCR run on the multiplex PCR reads, TCRdb lists one record per CDR3 protein. The sample lists roughly 400,000 distinct CDR3 sequences, 15% to 17% occurring once. CDR3 length: 15 amino acids. V trimming: 3 bases; J trimming: 5 bases; junction bases outside the gene matches: 3. Germline V gene data show CDR1 as SGDLS and CDR2 as YYNGEE.

The chain uses TRBV9 and TRBJ1-6; 9 bases match TRBD1. The sequence derives from a woman aged 18-35 years with stable Graves' hyperthyroidism. The sample taken for sequencing was peripheral blood. The CDR3 DNA reads as TGTGCCAGCAGCGACAGGACAGGGGATAATTCACCCCTCCACTTT. This gives the protein CASSDRTGDNSPLHF.